These 10 T cell receptor beta chains were all obtained from the same sample, sequenced in a study of blood T cell repertoires in COVID-19. Some clones are missing from TCRdb's copy, which holds only in-frame ones; the method was immunoSEQ multiplex PCR. Of approximately 92,000 clones listed, roughly 72% are singletons. Material: peripheral blood. Every receptor here comes from an older woman in a cohort sampled during active or convalescent COVID-19.

J is TRBJ1-2 and V is TRBV2; D gene unclear. CDR1 and CDR2 from the germline V gene are SNHLY and FYNNEI. The V end lost 4 bases, the J end lost 3 bases, and 12 bases lay between the germline ends. This CDR3 is 14 amino acids long. CDR3 in amino acids: CASSGTGSYYGYTF. DNA of the CDR3: TGTGCCAGCAGTGGTACCGGGTCCTACTATGGCTACACCTTC.

CDR3 region: CASSPTSGGYNEQFF. The DNA for the CDR3 is TGTGCCAGCAGCCCGACTAGCGGGGGGTACAATGAGCAGTTCTTC. This chain links TRBV7-9 with TRBJ2-1; 13 bases line up with TRBD2. This CDR3 contains 15 residues. V lost 5 bases, J lost 4 bases, and 2 bases stayed unmatched. Germline lookup yields CDR1 SEHNR and CDR2 FQNEAQ (reference sequence).

The chain recombines TRBV11-2 with TRBJ2-3; D ambiguous. This CDR3 region has 15 residues. Per germline, CDR1 SGHAT and CDR2 FQNNGV. Trimming left V 3 bases short and J 4 bases short, with 14 bases between. This CDR3 is CASSFYNPGPDTQYF. The CDR3 nucleotides read TGTGCCAGCAGCTTTTATAACCCAGGTCCAGATACGCAGTATTTT.

The V call is TRBV7-6, the J call TRBJ1-2; TRBD1 aligns across 8 bases. The CDR3 is made up of 14 amino acids. Looked up from germline, CDR1 is SGHVS and CDR2 is FNYEAQ. V was clipped by 2 bases and J by 5 bases; unmatched bases: 4. CDR3 DNA sequence: TGTGCCAGCAGCTTATTGCAGGGGGCTTATGGCTACACCTTC. It encodes CASSLLQGAYGYTF.

The rearrangement links TRBV12-3 or TRBV12-4 to TRBJ2-1; a possible D gene is TRBD2 (6 bases). The V end lost 6 bases, the J end lost 9 bases, and 15 bases lay between the germline ends. This CDR3 spans 13 amino acids. The CDR3 DNA reads as TGTGCCAGCAGCAGCGGACTACCTGGTGAGCAGTTCTTC. This codes for CASSSGLPGEQFF.

This rearrangement joins TRBV5-1 to TRBJ1-2; D is uncertain. V lost 4 bases and J 0 bases, leaving 16 bases between the germline ends. This CDR3 has 16 residues. Germline V CDR1 and CDR2: SGHRS, YFSETQ. The CDR3 DNA reads TGCGCCAGCAGCCCAACTACAAGGAGCCCTAACTATGGCTACACCTTC. It yields the protein CASSPTTRSPNYGYTF.

The rearrangement uses TRBV4-1 and TRBJ2-7; a weak D match, TRBD1 (6 bases). This CDR3 spans 19 amino acids. Trimming removed 2 bases at V and 3 bases at J, with 26 bases between. CDR1 MGHRA and CDR2 YSYEKL come from the germline V gene. DNA of the CDR3: TGCGCCAGCAGCCAATGGCGAATCAGCGGAGGACAGCGCCACTACGAGCAGTACTTC. Translating gives CASSQWRISGGQRHYEQYF.

J is TRBJ1-2 and V is TRBV18, with D perhaps TRBD1 (6 bases). Trimming shortened V by 6 bases and J by 0 bases, and 11 bases separated the two germline ends. The CDR3 is made up of 14 amino acids. Germline CDR1 KGHSH, CDR2 LQKENI. CDR3 sequence: CASSPDSSNYGYTF. The CDR3 DNA reads as TGTGCCAGCTCCCCGGACAGTTCTAACTATGGCTACACCTTC.

This clone was counted between two and nine times. The genes are TRBV12-3 or TRBV12-4 and TRBJ2-7; D is unresolved. Trimming left V 4 bases short and J 5 bases short, with 9 bases between. The CDR3 length is 12 residues. Written as DNA, the CDR3 is TGTGCCAGCAGTTCCCGGGTTCACGAGCAGTACTTC. Protein: CASSSRVHEQYF.

The chain couples TRBV2 to TRBJ2-3; tentative D call: TRBD2 (6 bases). Germline V lookup: CDR1 SNHLY, CDR2 FYNNEI. Trimming pared 3 bases from V and 7 bases from J, leaving 8 bases between. The CDR3 spans 12 residues. The CDR3 DNA reads TGTGCCAGCAGTGAGGGAGGTAATACGCAGTATTTT. Protein: CASSEGGNTQYF.